This entry lists 10 T cell receptor beta chains sequenced from one sample in a study of human T cells and chemical hapten exposure. Time point described: patch test 1, 2 weeks after DPC sensitization. Treatment described: therapeutic diphenylcyclopropenone sensitization with weekly scalp DPC. In TCRdb, the RACE reads were re-called with MiXCR into one record per CDR3 protein. The data show under 130,000 distinct CDR3 sequences, approximately 11% seen once. The sequencing used whole blood, collected in connection with sensitization to the hapten diphenylcyclopropenone (DPC). These receptors were obtained from a woman aged 40 to 50 with alopecia areata. Some clones in this sample may be carry-over from other donors' samples.

This clonotype was seen a few times. The junction and the germline gene differ at one end; a read error may be behind it. The rearrangement uses TRBV7-2 and TRBJ2-1; D perhaps matches TRBD1 (7 bases). Looked up from germline, CDR1 is SGHTA and CDR2 is FQGNSA. This CDR3 comprises 12 residues. The CDR3 region is CASSYGQDYPNF. The CDR3 nucleotides are TGTGCCAGCAGCTATGGACAGGACTACCCGAACTTC.

The J gene is TRBJ2-1, the V gene TRBV29-1, with D hard to call. Germline V lookup: CDR1 SQVTM, CDR2 ANQGSEA. There are 11 residues in the CDR3. Trimming stripped 1 base from V and 8 bases from J, with 6 bases between. CDR3 sequence (DNA): TGCAGCGTTGAAGTCGTGGATGAGCAGTTCTTC. Amino acid sequence: CSVEVVDEQFF.

In this sample, this clonotype turned up many times. This chain joins TRBV6-2 or TRBV6-3 and TRBJ2-5, with D possibly matching TRBD2 (5 bases). Trimming took off 8 bases at V and 5 bases at J, with 21 bases between the two ends. This CDR3 comprises 15 residues. Germline V gene data show CDR1 as MNHEY and CDR2 as SVGEGT. The CDR3 DNA reads TGTGCCAGCGGACTCCTCACGGGAATGGCGGAGACCCAGTACTTC. Its translation is CASGLLTGMAETQYF.

This clonotype showed up many times. The CDR3, as DNA: TGTGCCAGCAGCCTCTCACCGGGAGTCAATGAGCAGTTCTTC. The encoded protein is CASSLSPGVNEQFF. The genes are TRBV7-2 and TRBJ2-1; D perhaps matches TRBD2 (6 bases). Trimming stripped 5 bases from V and 6 bases from J, with 14 bases between. CDR3 length equals 14 residues. Germline assignment: CDR1 SGHTA and CDR2 FQGNSA.

This clonotype was detected a few times. This chain uses TRBV11-3 with TRBJ2-1; D is unresolved. Germline V gene lookup returns CDR1 SGHNT and CDR2 YENEEA. Deletions cut 1 base from V and 8 bases from J, with 6 bases between. This CDR3 region has 12 residues. The CDR3 protein is CASSLGEDEQFF. CDR3 DNA sequence: TGTGCCAGCAGCTTAGGGGAAGATGAGCAGTTCTTC.

This clonotype was seen more than once but under ten times. The rearrangement joins TRBV20-1 to TRBJ1-1, with D possibly being TRBD1 (6 bases). CDR3 length equals 13 residues. In germline, CDR1 is DFQATT, CDR2 SNEGSKA (reference sequence). V dropped 5 bases and J dropped 11 bases, with 21 bases sitting between them. CDR3 sequence: CSAWGGVTGSAFF. The CDR3 region has the DNA TGCAGTGCTTGGGGGGGAGTGACAGGATCGGCTTTCTTT.

This chain joins TRBV27 and TRBJ1-2; D not certain. Germline V CDR1 and CDR2: MNHEY, SMNVEV (reference sequence). CDR3 length: 12 residues. V lost 11 bases, J lost 4 bases, and 14 bases lay in between. Written as DNA, the CDR3 is TGTGCCGTCGGACTCCCCGCCTATGGCTACACCTTC. Its protein product is CAVGLPAYGYTF.

This clonotype was observed at least ten times. The rearrangement uses TRBV27 and TRBJ2-7; tentatively, D is TRBD1 (6 bases). CDR3 length equals 14 residues. Germline V gives CDR1 MNHEY, CDR2 SMNVEV (reference sequence). V dropped 5 bases and J dropped 4 bases, with 15 bases sitting between them. The CDR3 DNA sequence: TGTGCCAGCAGTCCACGCCCAGGGACATACGAGCAGTACTTC. Amino acid sequence: CASSPRPGTYEQYF.

This rearrangement joins TRBV4-2 to TRBJ2-1, with TRBD1 matching 10 bases. The germline gives CDR1 LGHNA, CDR2 YNFKEQ. The V and J ends lost 0 bases and 6 bases, in that order; junction bases with no gene match: 5. The CDR3 has 16 residues. CDR3 nucleotide sequence: TGTGCCAGCAGCCAAGACCAGGACAGGGGGGGCAATGAGCAGTTCTTC. It translates to CASSQDQDRGGNEQFF.

This clonotype has a count of ten or more. V gene TRBV12-3 or TRBV12-4 combines with J gene TRBJ2-7; 11 bases are shared with TRBD2. The CDR3 extends over 15 amino acids. Trimming at V came to 6 bases and at J to 2 bases, leaving 6 bases not matched to a gene. The CDR3 bases are TGTGCCAGCAGCCGACTAGCGGGGAACCCCTACGAGCAGTACTTC. It specifies CASSRLAGNPYEQYF.